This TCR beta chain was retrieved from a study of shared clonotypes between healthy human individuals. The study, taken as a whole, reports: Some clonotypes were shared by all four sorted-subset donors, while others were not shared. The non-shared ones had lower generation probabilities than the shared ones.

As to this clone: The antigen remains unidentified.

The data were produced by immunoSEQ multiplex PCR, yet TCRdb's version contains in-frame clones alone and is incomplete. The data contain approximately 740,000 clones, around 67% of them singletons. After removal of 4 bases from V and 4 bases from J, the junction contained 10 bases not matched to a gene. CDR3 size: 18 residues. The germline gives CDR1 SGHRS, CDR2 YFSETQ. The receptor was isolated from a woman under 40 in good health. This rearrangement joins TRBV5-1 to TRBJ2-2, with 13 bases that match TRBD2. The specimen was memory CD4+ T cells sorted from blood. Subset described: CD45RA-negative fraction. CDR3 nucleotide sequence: TGCGCCAGCAGCCTACAACTAGCGGGAGGGCCCGGCACCGGGGAGCTGTTTTTT. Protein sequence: CASSLQLAGGPGTGELFF.